The entry below gives a single T cell receptor (beta chain) sequence along with its context. RNA, at about 0.5 to 1 ug, was reverse transcribed with random hexamers. MiXCR, applied by TCRdb to the immunoSEQ multiplex PCR reads, yields one record per CDR3 protein. The sample has over 120,000 distinct CDR3 sequences; less than 95% are singletons. This specimen belongs to a study of CD8 T cells in Susac syndrome. The control group consisted of healthy donors matched for age and sex. TEMRA cells were enriched by FACS, and CD4+ and CD8+ T cells were negatively isolated. The V gene's germline CDR1 is SGHNT and CDR2 YYREEE (reference sequence). V was shortened by 1 base and J by 4 bases, with 8 bases between the two germline ends. The CDR3 extends over 13 amino acids.

The receptor was isolated from a human donor in good health. The sequenced material came from CD4+ T cells from PBMCs. The V call is TRBV5-4, the J call TRBJ2-5; D uncertain. This CDR3 is CASSLRTSETQYF. The CDR3 DNA is TGTGCCAGCAGCTTGCGGACCTCAGAGACCCAGTACTTC.